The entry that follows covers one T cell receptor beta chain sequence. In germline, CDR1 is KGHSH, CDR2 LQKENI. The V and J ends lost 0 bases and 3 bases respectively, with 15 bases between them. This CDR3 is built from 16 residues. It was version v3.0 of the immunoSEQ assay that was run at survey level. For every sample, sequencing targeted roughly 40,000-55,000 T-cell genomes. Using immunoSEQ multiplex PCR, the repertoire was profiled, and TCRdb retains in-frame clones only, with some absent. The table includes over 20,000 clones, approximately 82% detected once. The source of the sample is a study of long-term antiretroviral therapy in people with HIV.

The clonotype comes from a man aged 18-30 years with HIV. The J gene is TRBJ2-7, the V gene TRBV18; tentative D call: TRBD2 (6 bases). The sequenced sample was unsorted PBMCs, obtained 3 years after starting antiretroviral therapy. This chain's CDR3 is CASSPPRSGLNYEQYF. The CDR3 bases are TGTGCCAGCTCACCACCGCGATCGGGACTTAACTACGAGCAGTACTTC.